There are many counts of the clone carrying this T cell receptor (beta chain). Its antigen is unknown. Germline V gives CDR1 DFQATT, CDR2 SNEGSKA (reference sequence). V dropped 0 bases and J dropped 2 bases, with 11 bases sitting between them. The CDR3 contains 16 residues. This sample stems from a study of neurological immune-mediated disorders. As for the cDNA, it was generated by 5'RACE with 10-nucleotide random UMIs. Over 160 million TCR-beta sequences from 15-18 subjects were obtained in each sequencing run. Via MiXCR, TCRdb re-called the 5' RACE reads, giving one row per CDR3 protein. Of about 21,000 distinct CDR3 sequences listed, roughly 14% were seen once; the top ten hold more than 14%. Study results and caveats: Because no CDR3 amino acid sequences were shared across subjects by expanded clones, private repertoires were suggested in all groups.

This clonotype originated in a female donor with HTLV-1-associated myelopathy (HAM/TSP). The sequencing input was PBMCs. This chain links TRBV20-1 with TRBJ2-6, with D possibly matching TRBD2 (5 bases). The CDR3 sequence: CSARDRGAAGANVLTF. CDR3 nucleotides: TGCAGTGCTAGAGATCGGGGAGCAGCTGGGGCCAACGTCCTGACTTTC.